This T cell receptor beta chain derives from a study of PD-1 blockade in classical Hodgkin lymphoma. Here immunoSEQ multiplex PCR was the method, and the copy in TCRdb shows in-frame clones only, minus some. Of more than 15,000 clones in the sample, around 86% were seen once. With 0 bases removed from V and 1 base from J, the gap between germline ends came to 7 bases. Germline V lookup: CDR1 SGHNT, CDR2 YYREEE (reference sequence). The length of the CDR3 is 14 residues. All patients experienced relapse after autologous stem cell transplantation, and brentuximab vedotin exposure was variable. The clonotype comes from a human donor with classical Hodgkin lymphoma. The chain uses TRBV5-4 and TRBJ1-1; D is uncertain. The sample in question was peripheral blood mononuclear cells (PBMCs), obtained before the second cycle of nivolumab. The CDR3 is CASSLVGSNTEAFF. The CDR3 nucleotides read TGTGCCAGCAGCTTGGTGGGGTCGAACACTGAAGCTTTCTTT.